These T cell receptor beta chains were read from a single sample in a study of blood T cell repertoires in COVID-19. Here immunoSEQ multiplex PCR was the method, and the copy in TCRdb shows in-frame clones only, minus some. The data hold about 230,000 clones, with roughly 84% observed a single time. The sample consisted of peripheral blood. Every receptor here comes from a middle-aged man with acute or convalescent COVID-19. Both conserved end residues are part of each CDR3. The D gene is left open where the match is weak. Expanded clones get a size class; other rows say once, few or many, or leave the size out.

D: TRBD1
size: -
J: TRBJ1-1
V: TRBV2
DNA: TGTGCCAGCAGTGGCAGACAACAGGGGTTGGACACTGAAGCTTTCTTT
CDR3: CASSGRQQGLDTEAFF

D: -
size: -
J: TRBJ1-1
V: TRBV9
DNA: TGTGCCAGCGCCCAGTCGACGGGAACTGAAGCTTTCTTT
CDR3: CASAQSTGTEAFF

D: -
size: -
J: TRBJ2-3
V: TRBV9
DNA: TGTGCCAGCAGCCCCGGGGTCCTGGCGGATACGCAGTATTTT
CDR3: CASSPGVLADTQYF

D: -
size: -
J: TRBJ1-2
V: TRBV28
DNA: TGTGCCAGCAGCAAACAGGGATGGGGCTACACCTTC
CDR3: CASSKQGWGYTF

D: TRBD1
size: few
J: TRBJ1-2
V: TRBV28
DNA: TGTGCCAGCAGTTTCCAGGGGGCGGACGGCTACACCTTC
CDR3: CASSFQGADGYTF

D: TRBD1
size: -
J: TRBJ2-1
V: TRBV28
DNA: TGTGCCAGCAGACTACTGACAGGGCAAAATGAGCAGTTCTTC
CDR3: CASRLLTGQNEQFF

D: -
size: -
J: TRBJ2-5
V: TRBV19
DNA: TGTGCCAGTAGTATTGGAAGCGGGCAAGAGACCCAGTACTTC
CDR3: CASSIGSGQETQYF

D: TRBD2
size: -
J: TRBJ2-3
V: TRBV7-9
DNA: TGTGCCAGCAGCTCTAACCTAGCGGGGGGCCCAGATACGCAGTATTTT
CDR3: CASSSNLAGGPDTQYF

D: TRBD1
size: -
J: TRBJ2-1
V: TRBV7-2
DNA: TGTGCCAGCAGCTTGGGGGGACAGGGCCACAATGAGCAGTTCTTC
CDR3: CASSLGGQGHNEQFF

D: TRBD1
size: -
J: TRBJ2-6
V: TRBV5-1
DNA: TGCGCCAGCAGCACGGGACAGAGCTCTGGGGCCAACGTCCTGACTTTC
CDR3: CASSTGQSSGANVLTF

D: TRBD1
size: -
J: TRBJ1-5
V: TRBV27
DNA: TGTGCCAGCAGTGGGACAGGGGGCGCGAGGGGCAATCAGCCCCAGCATTTT
CDR3: CASSGTGGARGNQPQHF

D: -
size: -
J: TRBJ1-1
V: TRBV7-2
DNA: TGTGCCAGCAGCTTAGGGGCGTACGCGAACACTGAAGCTTTCTTT
CDR3: CASSLGAYANTEAFF

D: TRBD1
size: -
J: TRBJ1-1
V: TRBV5-6
DNA: TGTGCCAGCAGCTTGGCGAGGACAGGGGCTTTCTTT
CDR3: CASSLARTGAFF

D: TRBD1
size: -
J: TRBJ1-6
V: TRBV2
DNA: TGTGCCAGCATTCCGGGACAGGGGAATTCACCCCTCCACTTT
CDR3: CASIPGQGNSPLHF

D: TRBD1
size: -
J: TRBJ2-5
V: TRBV7-9
DNA: TGTGCCAGCAGCTCGACAACAGGGGAAGAGACCCAGTACTTC
CDR3: CASSSTTGEETQYF

D: -
size: -
J: TRBJ1-2
V: TRBV20-1
DNA: TGCAGTGCTAGTAGGACAGCGGACTATGGCTACACCTTC
CDR3: CSASRTADYGYTF

D: -
size: -
J: TRBJ1-2
V: TRBV6-5
DNA: TGTGCCAGCAACTACTTTCGAGGCTACACCTTC
CDR3: CASNYFRGYTF

D: TRBD2
size: -
J: TRBJ2-7
V: TRBV4-2
DNA: TGTGCCAGCAGCCCAGGACTAGCGGGTCCCAAGTTTTACGAGCAGTACTTC
CDR3: CASSPGLAGPKFYEQYF

D: -
size: -
J: TRBJ1-6
V: TRBV19
DNA: TGTGCCAGTAACCGCCGGGGGATCGGGGATTCACCCCTCCACTTT
CDR3: CASNRRGIGDSPLHF

D: TRBD1
size: -
J: TRBJ2-1
V: TRBV5-1
DNA: TGCGCCAGCAGGGAGACCGGGACAGGGGGCAATGAGCAGTTCTTC
CDR3: CASRETGTGGNEQFF

D: -
size: -
J: TRBJ1-2
V: TRBV30
DNA: TGTGCCTGGAGTGTAGGGGCGCGTGGCTACACCTTC
CDR3: CAWSVGARGYTF

D: -
size: few
J: TRBJ1-5
V: TRBV29-1
DNA: TGCAGCGTTCACGGTGGGAGGGTCATCGGTCAGCCCCAGCATTTT
CDR3: CSVHGGRVIGQPQHF

D: -
size: -
J: TRBJ1-4
V: TRBV6-5
DNA: TGTGCCAGCAGTCGCGGGACTTCTAATGAAAAACTGTTTTTT
CDR3: CASSRGTSNEKLFF

D: -
size: -
J: TRBJ1-4
V: TRBV7-8
DNA: TGTGCCAGCAGCTTAAGTTCGGGAACTAATGAAAAACTGTTTTTT
CDR3: CASSLSSGTNEKLFF

D: TRBD1
size: -
J: TRBJ1-5
V: TRBV2
DNA: TGTGCCAGCAGTTTTTCGGGACAGGGGTATCAGCCCCAGCATTTT
CDR3: CASSFSGQGYQPQHF

D: TRBD1
size: -
J: TRBJ1-1
V: TRBV2
DNA: TGTGCCGGAGGATCGACAGGGGACACTGAAGCTTTCTTT
CDR3: CAGGSTGDTEAFF

D: TRBD1
size: few
J: TRBJ1-6
V: TRBV6-5
DNA: TGTGCCAGCAGTCCAGGACAGGGAGGCAATTCACCCCTCCACTTT
CDR3: CASSPGQGGNSPLHF

D: -
size: -
J: TRBJ2-2
V: TRBV4-1
DNA: TGCGCCAGCAGCCAAGAAGGAACCGGAGGCAACACCGGGGAGCTGTTTTTT
CDR3: CASSQEGTGGNTGELFF

D: -
size: -
J: TRBJ1-1
V: TRBV19
DNA: TGTGCCAGTAGTGCCCCCGGTCCTGAAGCTTTCTTT
CDR3: CASSAPGPEAFF